This entry lists 10 T cell receptor beta chains sequenced from one sample in a study of T-cell reconstitution after alpha-beta-depleted transplantation in children. A library of TCRbeta sequences, prepared with unique molecular identifiers, was generated. TCRdb reprocessed the PCR reads with MiXCR, giving one entry per CDR3 protein. The top ten hold around 5.1% of the sample, which has about 230,000 distinct CDR3 sequences, around 8.9% seen once. This sample comprised PBMCs from the stem cell graft donor, obtained from the stem cell graft. These receptors all stem from a human donor who donated a stem cell graft to a child with SCID.

This clonotype was seen many times. The chain combines TRBV20-1 with TRBJ2-5; maybe TRBD1 (5 bases). V was clipped by 4 bases and J by 1 base, with 10 bases between them. The CDR3 extends over 13 amino acids. Germline CDR1 reads DFQATT; CDR2 reads SNEGSKA (reference sequence). Here the CDR3 DNA reads TGCAGTGCTACCTACAGGATCCAAGAGACCCAGTACTTC. This translates into CSATYRIQETQYF.

This clonotype was picked up many times. The chain joins TRBV5-1 to TRBJ1-2; possible D gene TRBD1, 6 bases. Germline CDR1 and CDR2: SGHRS and YFSETQ. This CDR3 region has 13 residues. The V end was cut by 4 bases, the J end by 4 bases, with 11 bases between. The CDR3 protein is CASSPDRTYGYTF. The CDR3 DNA is TGCGCCAGCAGCCCTGACAGGACCTATGGCTACACCTTC. The whole variable domain, filled in from reference TRBV5-1 and TRBJ1-2, reads KAGVTQTPRYLIKTRGQQVTLSCSPISGHRSVSWYQQTPGQGLQFLFEYFSETQRNKGNFPGRFSGRQFSNSRSEMNVSTLELGDSALYLCASSPDRTYGYTFGSGTRLTVV.

This clonotype has at least ten counts. Written as DNA, the CDR3 is TGTGCCAGCAGCCAAGACTGGCAGGGGCCCGCGGATGGCTACACCTTC. It yields the protein CASSQDWQGPADGYTF. The V call is TRBV3-1, the J call TRBJ1-2; D possibly corresponds to TRBD1 (6 bases). V gave up 0 bases and J gave up 6 bases, with 17 bases separating them. In germline, CDR1 is LGHDT, CDR2 YNNKEL (reference sequence). CDR3 size: 16 residues.

This clonotype was recorded at least ten times. The CDR3 spells CASSFGRFATNEKLFF. CDR3 in DNA: TGTGCCAGCAGTTTCGGCCGGTTTGCAACTAATGAAAAACTGTTTTTT. J is TRBJ1-4 and V is TRBV12-3 or TRBV12-4, with D unclear. The CDR3 totals 16 residues. Trimming left V 3 bases short and J 0 bases short, with 11 bases between.

This chain uses TRBV7-6 with TRBJ1-1, with unresolved D. Per germline, CDR1 SGHVS and CDR2 FNYEAQ. The ends were cut back, 5 bases at V and 6 bases at J, with 16 bases in the middle. This CDR3 spans 14 amino acids. This CDR3 reads CASSPLEGGAEAFF. CDR3 nucleotides: TGTGCCAGCAGCCCTCTGGAGGGAGGCGCTGAAGCTTTCTTT.

This clonotype appeared a few times. This chain joins TRBV5-1 and TRBJ2-1, with 11 bases identical to TRBD2. The CDR3 is made up of 19 amino acids. Per the germline V gene, CDR1 is SGHRS and CDR2 is YFSETQ. Trimming cost V 0 bases and J 4 bases; bases outside gene matches: 12. For the CDR3, the DNA is TGCGCCAGCAGCTTGGACGGTAGCGGGGGGGCCGGGAGGTACAATGAGCAGTTCTTC. This encodes CASSLDGSGGAGRYNEQFF.

This clonotype has more than one count but fewer than ten. The chain has TRBV24-1 and TRBJ2-1; TRBD2 matches 14 bases. The CDR3 runs to 20 residues. The V segment lost 3 bases and the J segment 0 bases; nucleotides outside the gene matches: 9. Germline V gene lookup returns CDR1 KGHDR and CDR2 SFDVKD. This chain's CDR3 is CATSDAGTSGGSHSYNEQFF. In DNA form, the CDR3 reads TGTGCCACCAGTGATGCCGGGACTAGCGGGGGAAGCCACTCCTACAATGAGCAGTTCTTC.

This clonotype was seen repeatedly, ten times or more. The chain recombines TRBV6-1 with TRBJ1-1; D is perhaps TRBD1 (5 bases). This CDR3 spans 15 amino acids. V was pared by 4 bases and J by 5 bases, with 17 bases between. Germline assignment: CDR1 MNHNS and CDR2 SASEGT. As DNA, the CDR3 is TGTGCCAGCAGTGTTTGGACATCTCCTAAGACTGAAGCTTTCTTT. This encodes CASSVWTSPKTEAFF.

This clonotype occurred a few times. The rearrangement links TRBV4-2 to TRBJ1-2; 8 bases align to TRBD1. Germline V lookup: CDR1 LGHNA, CDR2 YNFKEQ. This CDR3 is 14 amino acids long. The V segment lost 0 bases and the J segment 4 bases; nucleotides outside the gene matches: 1. The CDR3 DNA sequence: TGTGCCAGCAGCCAAGAGGGGACAGGCTATGGCTACACCTTC. This translates into CASSQEGTGYGYTF.

This clonotype was observed at least ten times. The rearrangement uses TRBV12-3 or TRBV12-4 and TRBJ2-3; D may match TRBD1 or TRBD2 (6 bases each). V dropped 5 bases and J dropped 6 bases, with 18 bases sitting between them. CDR3 length: 15 amino acids. In DNA, the CDR3 is TGTGCCAGCAGTCCCGTGAGGGGGGCCGTGGATACGCAGTATTTT. This encodes CASSPVRGAVDTQYF.